This record looks at one T cell receptor (beta chain) sequence and its context. This sample is drawn from a study of T cell changes during pregnancy in multiple sclerosis. CDR3 size: 13 residues. V dropped 0 bases and J dropped 14; count of bases not matched to a gene: 9. Germline loops: CDR1 SGHVS, CDR2 FNYEAQ. TCRdb's table, derived via immunoSEQ multiplex PCR, lists solely in-frame clones and lacks some. The sample holds just under 95,000 clones, roughly 92% seen once. The TCR was taken from a female donor with multiple sclerosis, enrolled in a pregnancy study. The J gene is TRBJ1-2, the V gene TRBV7-6, with 7 bases fitting TRBD1. Material: peripheral blood, obtained in the first trimester of pregnancy. The CDR3 DNA is TGTGCCAGCAGCTTAGCAGGGGGCCATCCGGGTACCTTC. This translates into CASSLAGGHPGTF.